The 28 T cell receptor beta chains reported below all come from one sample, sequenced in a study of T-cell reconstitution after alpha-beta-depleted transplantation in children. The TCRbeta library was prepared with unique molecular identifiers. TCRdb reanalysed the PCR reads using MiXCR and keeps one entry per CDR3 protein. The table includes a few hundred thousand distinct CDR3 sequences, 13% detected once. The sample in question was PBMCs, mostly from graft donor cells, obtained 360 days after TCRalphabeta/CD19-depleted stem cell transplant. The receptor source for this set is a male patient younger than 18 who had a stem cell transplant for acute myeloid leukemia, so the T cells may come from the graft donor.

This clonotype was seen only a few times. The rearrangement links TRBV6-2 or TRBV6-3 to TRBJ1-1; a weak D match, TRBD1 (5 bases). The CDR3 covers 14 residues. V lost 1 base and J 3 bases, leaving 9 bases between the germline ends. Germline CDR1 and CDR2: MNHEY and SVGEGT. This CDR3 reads CASSYLRGYTEAFF. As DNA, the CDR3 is TGTGCCAGCAGTTACTTGCGGGGGTACACTGAAGCTTTCTTT.

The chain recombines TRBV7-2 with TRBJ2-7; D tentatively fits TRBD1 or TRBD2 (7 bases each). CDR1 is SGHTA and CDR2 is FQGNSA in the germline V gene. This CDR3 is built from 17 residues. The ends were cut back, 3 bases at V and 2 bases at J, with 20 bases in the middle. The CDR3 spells CASSLGGFGTVAYEQYF. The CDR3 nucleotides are TGTGCCAGCAGCTTGGGGGGGTTCGGGACAGTAGCCTACGAGCAGTACTTC.

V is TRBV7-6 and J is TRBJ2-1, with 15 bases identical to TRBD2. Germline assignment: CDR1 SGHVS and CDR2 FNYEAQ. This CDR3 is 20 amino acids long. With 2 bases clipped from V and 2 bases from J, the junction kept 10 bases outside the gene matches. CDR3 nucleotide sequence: TGTGCCAGCAGCTTAAGTGGGACTAGCGGGAGGCCGGGGACCTACAATGAGCAGTTCTTC. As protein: CASSLSGTSGRPGTYNEQFF.

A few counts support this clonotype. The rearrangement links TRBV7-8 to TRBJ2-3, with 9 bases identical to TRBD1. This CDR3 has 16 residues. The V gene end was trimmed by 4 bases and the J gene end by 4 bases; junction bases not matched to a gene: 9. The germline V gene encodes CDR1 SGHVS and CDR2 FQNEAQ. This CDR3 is CASSSLGQGIADTQYF. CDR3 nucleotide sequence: TGTGCCAGCAGCTCACTCGGACAGGGGATAGCAGATACGCAGTATTTT.

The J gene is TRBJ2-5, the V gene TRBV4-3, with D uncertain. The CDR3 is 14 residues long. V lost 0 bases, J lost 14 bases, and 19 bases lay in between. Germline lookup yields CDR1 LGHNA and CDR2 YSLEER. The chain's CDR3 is CASSQDVRPDRFYF. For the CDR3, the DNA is TGCGCCAGCAGCCAAGATGTTCGGCCCGATCGGTTTTACTTC.

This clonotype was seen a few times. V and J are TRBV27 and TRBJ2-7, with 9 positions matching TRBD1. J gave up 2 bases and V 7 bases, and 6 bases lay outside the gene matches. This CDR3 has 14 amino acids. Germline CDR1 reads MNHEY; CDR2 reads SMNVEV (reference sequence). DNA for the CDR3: TGTGCCAGCAAGGGGACAGGGACCACCTACGAGCAGTACTTC. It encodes CASKGTGTTYEQYF.

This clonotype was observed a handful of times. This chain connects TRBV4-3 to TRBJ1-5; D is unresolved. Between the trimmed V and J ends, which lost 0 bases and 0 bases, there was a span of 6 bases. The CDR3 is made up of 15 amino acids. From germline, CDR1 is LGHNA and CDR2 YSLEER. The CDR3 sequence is CASSQDRASNQPQHF. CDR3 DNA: TGCGCCAGCAGCCAAGATCGTGCTAGCAATCAGCCCCAGCATTTT.

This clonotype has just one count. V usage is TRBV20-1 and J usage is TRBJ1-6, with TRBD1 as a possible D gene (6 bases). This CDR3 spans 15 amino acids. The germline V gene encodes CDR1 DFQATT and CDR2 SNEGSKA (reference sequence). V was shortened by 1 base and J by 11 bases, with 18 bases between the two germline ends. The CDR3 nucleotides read TGCAGTGCTAGAGGCCGTCCCGACAGGTTAGCACCCCTCCACTTT. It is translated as CSARGRPDRLAPLHF.

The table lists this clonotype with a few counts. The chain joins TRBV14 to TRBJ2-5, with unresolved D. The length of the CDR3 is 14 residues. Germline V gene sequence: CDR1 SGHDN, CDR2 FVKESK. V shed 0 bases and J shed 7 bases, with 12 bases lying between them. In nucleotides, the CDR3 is TGTGCCAGCAGCCAAGAGTCTAGGGCTCGGACCCAGTACTTC. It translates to CASSQESRARTQYF.

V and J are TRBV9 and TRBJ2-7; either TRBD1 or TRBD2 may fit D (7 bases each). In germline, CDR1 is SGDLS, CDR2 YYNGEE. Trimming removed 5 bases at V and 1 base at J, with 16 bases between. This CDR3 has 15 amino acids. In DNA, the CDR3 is TGTGCCAGCAGTGAGGGGGCGGGAGTTTCCTACGAGCAGTACTTC. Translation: CASSEGAGVSYEQYF.

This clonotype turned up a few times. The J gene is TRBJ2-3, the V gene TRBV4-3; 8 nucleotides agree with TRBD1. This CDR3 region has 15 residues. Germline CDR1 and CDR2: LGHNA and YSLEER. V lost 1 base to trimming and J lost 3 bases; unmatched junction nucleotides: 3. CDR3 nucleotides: TGCGCCAGCAGCCAAGTCGGACAGGGTACAGATACGCAGTATTTT. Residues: CASSQVGQGTDTQYF.

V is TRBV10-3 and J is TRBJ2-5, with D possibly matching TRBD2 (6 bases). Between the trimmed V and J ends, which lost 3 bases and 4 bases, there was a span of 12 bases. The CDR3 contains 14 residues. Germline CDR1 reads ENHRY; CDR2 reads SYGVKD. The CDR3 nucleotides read TGTGCCATCAGTGAAGGAGGGAGTGGAGAGACCCAGTACTTC. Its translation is CAISEGGSGETQYF.

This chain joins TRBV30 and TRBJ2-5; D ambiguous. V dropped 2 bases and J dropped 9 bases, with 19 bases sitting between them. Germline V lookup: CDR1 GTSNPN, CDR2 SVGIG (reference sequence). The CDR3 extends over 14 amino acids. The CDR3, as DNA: TGTGCCTGGAGTACCGAGACTCAGGTTGTGGCCCAGTACTTC. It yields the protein CAWSTETQVVAQYF.

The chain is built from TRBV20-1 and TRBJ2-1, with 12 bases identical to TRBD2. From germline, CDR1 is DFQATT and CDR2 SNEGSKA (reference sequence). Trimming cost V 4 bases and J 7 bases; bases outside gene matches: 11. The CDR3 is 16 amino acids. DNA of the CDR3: TGCAGTGCTACCAAGCCTCTAGCGGGAGGGCCTAATGAGCAGTTCTTC. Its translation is CSATKPLAGGPNEQFF.

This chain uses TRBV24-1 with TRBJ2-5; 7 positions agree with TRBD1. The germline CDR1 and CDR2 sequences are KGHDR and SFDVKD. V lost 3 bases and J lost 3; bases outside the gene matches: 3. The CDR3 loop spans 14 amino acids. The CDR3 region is CATSDPGTEETQYF. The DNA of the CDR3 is TGTGCCACCAGTGATCCCGGGACAGAAGAGACCCAGTACTTC.

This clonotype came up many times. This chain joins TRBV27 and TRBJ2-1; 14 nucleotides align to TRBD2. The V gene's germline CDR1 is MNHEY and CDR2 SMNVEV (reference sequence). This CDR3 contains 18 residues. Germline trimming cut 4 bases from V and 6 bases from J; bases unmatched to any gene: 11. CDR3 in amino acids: CASSSPPTSGRVGNEQFF. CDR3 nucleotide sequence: TGTGCCAGCAGTTCTCCTCCGACTAGCGGGAGGGTGGGCAATGAGCAGTTCTTC.

DNA for the CDR3: TGTGCCAGCAGTTTAGTTGGTTCGTCTGGGGCCAACGTCCTGACTTTC. This codes for CASSLVGSSGANVLTF. The chain joins TRBV27 to TRBJ2-6; D remains unclear. V was trimmed by 2 bases and J by 1 base, leaving 9 bases between them. The CDR3 covers 16 residues. Germline values: CDR1 MNHEY, CDR2 SMNVEV (reference sequence).

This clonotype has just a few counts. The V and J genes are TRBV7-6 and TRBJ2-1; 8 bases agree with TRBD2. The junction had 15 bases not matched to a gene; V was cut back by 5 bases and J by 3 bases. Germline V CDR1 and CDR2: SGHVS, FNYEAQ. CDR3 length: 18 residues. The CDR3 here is CASSPRGLAPVFYNEQFF. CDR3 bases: TGTGCCAGCAGCCCCCGAGGACTAGCTCCCGTTTTCTACAATGAGCAGTTCTTC.

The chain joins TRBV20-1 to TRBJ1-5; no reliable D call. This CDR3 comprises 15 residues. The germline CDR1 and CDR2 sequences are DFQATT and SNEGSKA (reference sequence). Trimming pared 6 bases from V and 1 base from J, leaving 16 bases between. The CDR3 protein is CSAPRRGFSNQPQHF. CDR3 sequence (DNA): TGCAGTGCCCCGAGGCGAGGGTTCAGCAATCAGCCCCAGCATTTT.

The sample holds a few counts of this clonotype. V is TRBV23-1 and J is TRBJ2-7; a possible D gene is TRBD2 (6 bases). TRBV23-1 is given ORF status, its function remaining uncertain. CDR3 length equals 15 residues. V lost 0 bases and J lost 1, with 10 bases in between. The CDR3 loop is CASSQSRRGSYEQYF. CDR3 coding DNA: TGCGCCAGCAGTCAATCGCGGCGGGGTTCCTACGAGCAGTACTTC.

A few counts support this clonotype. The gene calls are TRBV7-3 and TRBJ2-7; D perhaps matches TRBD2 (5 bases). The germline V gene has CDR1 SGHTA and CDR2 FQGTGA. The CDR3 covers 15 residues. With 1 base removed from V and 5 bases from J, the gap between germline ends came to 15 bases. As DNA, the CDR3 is TGTGCCAGCAGCTTAAGCAGTGGGAGCGTCCACGAGCAGTACTTC. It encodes CASSLSSGSVHEQYF. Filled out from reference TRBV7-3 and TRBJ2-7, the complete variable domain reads GAGVSQTPSNKVTEKGKYVELRCDPISGHTALYWYRQSLGQGPEFLIYFQGTGAADDSGLPNDRFFAVRPEGSVSTLKIQRTERGDSAVYLCASSLSSGSVHEQYFGPGTRLTVT.

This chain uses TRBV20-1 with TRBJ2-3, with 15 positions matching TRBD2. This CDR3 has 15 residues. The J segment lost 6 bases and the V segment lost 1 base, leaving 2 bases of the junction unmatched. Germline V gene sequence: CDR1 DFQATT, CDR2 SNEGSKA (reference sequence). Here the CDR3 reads CSARVGLAGGDTQYF. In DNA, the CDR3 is TGCAGTGCTAGAGTGGGACTAGCGGGAGGTGATACGCAGTATTTT.

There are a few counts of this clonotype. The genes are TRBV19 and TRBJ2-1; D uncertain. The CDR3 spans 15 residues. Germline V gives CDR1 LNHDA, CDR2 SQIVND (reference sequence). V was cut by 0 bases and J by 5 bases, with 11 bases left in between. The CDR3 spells CASSIERTLNNEQFF. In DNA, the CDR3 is TGTGCCAGTAGTATAGAACGGACCCTTAACAATGAGCAGTTCTTC.

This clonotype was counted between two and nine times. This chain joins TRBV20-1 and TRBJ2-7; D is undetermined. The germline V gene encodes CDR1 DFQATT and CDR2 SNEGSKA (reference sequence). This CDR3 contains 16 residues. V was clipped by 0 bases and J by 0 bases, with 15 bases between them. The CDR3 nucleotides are TGCAGTGCTAGAGATGTGCTAGTGAGCACCTCCTACGAGCAGTACTTC. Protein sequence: CSARDVLVSTSYEQYF.

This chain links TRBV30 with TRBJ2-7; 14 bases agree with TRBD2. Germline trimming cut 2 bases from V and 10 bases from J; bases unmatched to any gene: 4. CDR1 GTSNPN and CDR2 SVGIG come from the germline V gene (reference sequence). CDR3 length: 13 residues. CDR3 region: CAWSPGLAGVQYF. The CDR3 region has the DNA TGTGCCTGGAGTCCGGGACTAGCGGGAGTTCAGTACTTC.

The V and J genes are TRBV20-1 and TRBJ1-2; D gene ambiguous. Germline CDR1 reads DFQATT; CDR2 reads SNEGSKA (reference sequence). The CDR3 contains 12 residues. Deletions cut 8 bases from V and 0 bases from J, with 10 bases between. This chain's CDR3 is CSLWTANYGYTF. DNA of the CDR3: TGCAGTCTTTGGACGGCTAACTATGGCTACACCTTC.

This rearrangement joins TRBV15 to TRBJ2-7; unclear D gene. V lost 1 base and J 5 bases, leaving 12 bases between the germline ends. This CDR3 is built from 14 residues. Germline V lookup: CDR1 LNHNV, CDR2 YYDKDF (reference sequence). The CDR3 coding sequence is TGTGCCACCAGCAGAGTGTATGGCTGGGACGAGCAGTACTTC. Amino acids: CATSRVYGWDEQYF.

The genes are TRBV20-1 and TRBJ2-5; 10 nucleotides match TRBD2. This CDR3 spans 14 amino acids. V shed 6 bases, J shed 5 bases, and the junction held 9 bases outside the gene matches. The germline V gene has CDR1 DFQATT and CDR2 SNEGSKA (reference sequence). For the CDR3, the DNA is TGCAGTGCCGGGCGACTAGCGGGTAGTGAGACCCAGTACTTC. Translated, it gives CSAGRLAGSETQYF.